Sequencing of this TCR beta chain was carried out in a study of control samples from healthy donors and cancer patients. The data were produced by immunoSEQ multiplex PCR, yet TCRdb's version contains in-frame clones alone and is incomplete. The data show around 250,000 clones, over 75% seen once. The CDR3 extends over 12 amino acids. V lost 3 bases to trimming and J lost 6 bases, with 8 bases between them. Germline CDR1 reads SNHLY; CDR2 reads FYNNEI. The receptor was isolated from an older woman with lung cancer. The gene calls are TRBV2 and TRBJ1-1, with D unclear. Source material: PBMCs. The CDR3: CASSEAGPEAFF. As DNA, the CDR3 is TGTGCCAGCAGTGAGGCTGGGCCTGAAGCTTTCTTT.